This entry lists 22 T cell receptor beta chains sequenced from one sample in a study of identical twins. TCRdb independently ran MiXCR on the 5' RACE reads; one entry per CDR3 protein. This table holds more than 350,000 distinct CDR3 sequences, 9% to 10% found once. Material for sequencing was naive T cells sorted from blood. Every receptor here comes from a woman aged 50 to 60 in good health.

The rearrangement joins TRBV5-1 to TRBJ1-2; D may be TRBD1 (5 bases). This CDR3 comprises 14 residues. Per the germline V gene, CDR1 is SGHRS and CDR2 is YFSETQ. Between the trimmed V and J ends, which lost 2 bases and 4 bases, there was a span of 12 bases. CDR3 DNA: TGCGCCAGCAGCTTTGGAGACAGTGCCTATGGCTACACCTTC. Amino acids: CASSFGDSAYGYTF.

At least ten counts were recorded for this clonotype. The CDR3 spells CASRRGTGANEQFF. CDR3 coding DNA: TGTGCCTCTCGGCGAGGGACAGGGGCAAATGAGCAGTTCTTC. The chain joins TRBV12-3 or TRBV12-4 to TRBJ2-1; 10 bases line up with TRBD1. The CDR3 totals 14 residues. V lost 11 bases and J lost 7; bases outside the gene matches: 11.

This clonotype was counted between two and nine times. The chain combines TRBV6-1 with TRBJ1-2; unclear D gene. This CDR3 is built from 12 residues. Trimming left V 7 bases short and J 9 bases short, with 15 bases between. Germline V gene sequence: CDR1 MNHNS, CDR2 SASEGT. For the CDR3, the DNA is TGTGCCAGCAAAGAGGAACCCTTAAGCTACACCTTC. Protein product: CASKEEPLSYTF.

This clonotype was observed a handful of times. The gene calls are TRBV20-1 and TRBJ2-3; D unclear. Trimming cost V 3 bases and J 9 bases, with 16 bases left between them. The CDR3 runs 13 residues. Germline-derived CDR1 and CDR2 are DFQATT and SNEGSKA (reference sequence). This CDR3 reads CSASEKVVGTQYF. Written as DNA, the CDR3 is TGCAGTGCTAGCGAAAAGGTTGTTGGGACGCAGTATTTT.

This clonotype was seen only a few times. The J gene is TRBJ1-4, the V gene TRBV7-9, with TRBD1 identical over 8 bases. Germline V gene data show CDR1 as SEHNR and CDR2 as FQNEAQ (reference sequence). This CDR3 contains 15 residues. V lost 2 bases to trimming and J lost 5 bases; unmatched junction nucleotides: 4. The CDR3 region is CASSLTGTGNEKLFF. In DNA, the CDR3 is TGTGCCAGCAGCTTAACCGGGACAGGAAATGAAAAACTGTTTTTT.

CDR3 nucleotides: TGCGCCAGCAGCCAGGAGAGAATGGCGAACACTGAAGCTTTCTTT. Amino acids: CASSQERMANTEAFF. The rearrangement joins TRBV4-1 to TRBJ1-1; D is undetermined. This CDR3 spans 15 amino acids. The germline V gene has CDR1 MGHRA and CDR2 YSYEKL. V lost 3 bases, J lost 1 base, and 12 bases lay in between.

The genes are TRBV12-3 or TRBV12-4 and TRBJ2-1, with 12 bases that match TRBD2. J gave up 9 bases and V 3 bases, and 6 bases lay outside the gene matches. This CDR3 contains 15 residues. This CDR3 reads CASSLTSGSYIEQFF. The CDR3 DNA follows: TGTGCCAGCAGTTTGACTAGCGGGAGTTATATTGAGCAGTTCTTC.

This clonotype was counted ten times or more. The chain joins TRBV20-1 to TRBJ2-1, with TRBD1 identical over 7 bases. CDR3 length: 16 amino acids. The germline gives CDR1 DFQATT, CDR2 SNEGSKA (reference sequence). Trimming took 5 bases from V and 8 from J; bases not matched to a gene: 18. In DNA form, the CDR3 reads TGCAGTGCTCGGGGTCGTCGGGACAGCGTCTTTGATGAGCAGTTCTTC. Protein: CSARGRRDSVFDEQFF.

CDR3 region: CASSLGPGDTQYF. The CDR3 region has the DNA TGTGCCAGCAGTCTGGGGCCGGGGGATACGCAGTATTTT. This chain links TRBV12-3 or TRBV12-4 with TRBJ2-3; either TRBD1 or TRBD2 may supply D (5 bases each). V gave up 5 bases and J gave up 6 bases, with 12 bases separating them. This CDR3 region has 13 residues.

This clonotype was seen many times. The rearrangement links TRBV5-1 to TRBJ2-3; D may correspond to TRBD1 or TRBD2 (5 bases each). With 6 bases removed from V and 6 bases from J, the gap between germline ends came to 23 bases. Germline CDR1 SGHRS, CDR2 YFSETQ. The CDR3 has 16 residues. The CDR3: CASTDTRQGVRDTQYF. DNA for the CDR3: TGCGCCAGCACCGATACTCGCCAGGGAGTTAGGGATACGCAGTATTTT.

At least ten counts were recorded for this clonotype. The chain links TRBV12-3 or TRBV12-4 to TRBJ1-5; D gene ambiguous. This CDR3 contains 14 residues. Trimming took 5 bases from V and 0 from J, leaving 8 bases between them. CDR3 sequence reads: CASSPSISNQPQHF. CDR3 coding DNA: TGTGCCAGCAGTCCCTCGATTAGCAATCAGCCCCAGCATTTT.

This chain uses TRBV10-3 with TRBJ1-1, with a weak D call TRBD1 (5 bases). CDR3 length: 16 amino acids. Germline assignment: CDR1 ENHRY and CDR2 SYGVKD. V shed 2 bases and J shed 0 bases, with 13 bases lying between them. CDR3 protein: CAISEDSIPMNTEAFF. The DNA of the CDR3 is TGTGCCATCAGTGAGGACAGCATTCCTATGAACACTGAAGCTTTCTTT.

This clonotype was detected ten times or more. The chain combines TRBV12-3 or TRBV12-4 with TRBJ1-5, with a weak D call TRBD1 (5 bases). V lost 7 bases and J 3 bases, leaving 13 bases between the germline ends. CDR3 length: 14 residues. The CDR3 loop reads CASTQDSNNQPQHF. The CDR3 bases are TGTGCCAGCACCCAAGACAGTAACAATCAGCCCCAGCATTTT.

This clonotype has ten or more counts. V is TRBV25-1 and J is TRBJ1-6; tentative D call: TRBD1 (6 bases). Germline CDR1 is MGHDK and CDR2 is SYGVNS. With 6 bases removed from V and 7 bases from J, the gap between germline ends came to 16 bases. This CDR3 is 15 amino acids long. CDR3 sequence (DNA): TGTGCCAGCAGCTCCGCGGGGGCGCCCAATTCACCCCTCCACTTT. Protein product: CASSSAGAPNSPLHF.

This clonotype was detected ten times or more. This chain uses TRBV12-3 or TRBV12-4 with TRBJ2-1, with D possibly called TRBD1 or TRBD2 (5 bases each). This CDR3 spans 14 amino acids. Between the trimmed V and J ends, which lost 6 bases and 9 bases, there was a span of 18 bases. For the CDR3, the DNA is TGTGCCAGCAGGCTCCAGGTTGGGGGACCTGAGCAGTTCTTC. Its protein is CASRLQVGGPEQFF.

This clonotype was seen a few times. This rearrangement joins TRBV5-1 to TRBJ2-3; 9 bases line up with TRBD2. The V gene end was trimmed by 2 bases and the J gene end by 0 bases; junction bases not matched to a gene: 7. The CDR3 totals 17 residues. Germline V gene lookup returns CDR1 SGHRS and CDR2 YFSETQ. The CDR3 sequence is CASSFLSGRGSTDTQYF. Written as DNA, the CDR3 is TGCGCCAGCAGCTTCCTTAGCGGGAGAGGGAGCACAGATACGCAGTATTTT.

This clonotype was seen only a few times. The rearrangement joins TRBV12-3 or TRBV12-4 to TRBJ2-4; 9 nucleotides line up with TRBD2. There are 15 residues in the CDR3. V shed 3 bases and J 6 bases; nucleotides not matched to a gene: 6. The CDR3 sequence is CASSFAGGMSNIQYF. The CDR3 DNA sequence: TGTGCCAGCAGTTTCGCGGGAGGGATGTCAAACATTCAGTACTTC.

This clonotype was seen many times. The rearrangement links TRBV29-1 to TRBJ2-7; TRBD1 matches 7 bases. The CDR3 spans 13 residues. Unmatched junction bases numbered 8, after V lost 4 bases and J lost 5 bases. Germline CDR1 SQVTM, CDR2 ANQGSEA. The CDR3 here is CSVAGTAGNEQYV. The CDR3 region has the DNA TGCAGCGTTGCCGGGACAGCCGGCAACGAGCAGTACGTC.

This clonotype was detected many times. The CDR3 nucleotides are TGTGCCAGTGGACCACAAGAGACCCAGTACTTC. It yields the protein CASGPQETQYF. The chain carries TRBV2 and TRBJ2-5; D call uncertain. There are 11 residues in the CDR3. The germline CDR1 and CDR2 sequences are SNHLY and FYNNEI. The V gene lost 9 bases and the J gene lost 2 bases, with 7 bases spanning the gap.

V and J are TRBV7-8 and TRBJ2-7; TRBD1 is a possible D gene (6 bases). V lost 1 base and J lost 2, with 15 bases in between. The CDR3 consists of 16 residues. Germline loops: CDR1 SGHVS, CDR2 FQNEAQ. The chain's CDR3 is CASSLVRGGIPYEQYF. CDR3 coding DNA: TGTGCCAGCAGCTTAGTCAGGGGCGGAATCCCCTACGAGCAGTACTTC.

The CDR3 nucleotides read TGTGCCAGCAGCGGACTGAATTTCTACGAGCAGTACGTC. Translating gives CASSGLNFYEQYV. The gene calls are TRBV5-6 and TRBJ2-7; tentatively, D is TRBD2 (5 bases). Germline V gene sequence: CDR1 SGHDT, CDR2 YYEEEE. The CDR3 contains 13 residues. With 4 bases removed from V and 3 bases from J, the gap between germline ends came to 11 bases.

This clonotype was detected ten times or more. V usage is TRBV29-1 and J usage is TRBJ2-1; TRBD2 matches at 8 bases. V shed 3 bases, J shed 3 bases, and the junction held 10 bases outside the gene matches. Germline V gives CDR1 SQVTM, CDR2 ANQGSEA. CDR3 size: 16 residues. CDR3 DNA sequence: TGCAGCGTTGAGGGAGCGGGACTAGAAATCTACAATGAGCAGTTCTTC. Its protein is CSVEGAGLEIYNEQFF.